Following are 23 T cell receptor beta chains from one sample sequenced in a study of T cells in Graves' hyperthyroidism and ophthalmopathy. The TCR beta CDR3 regions underwent amplification using RNA transcripts as the source. RT-PCR in the first round (using the HTBI primer set) targeted the TCR CDR3. One entry per CDR3 protein, called by TCRdb with MiXCR from the multiplex PCR reads. Of just under 750,000 distinct CDR3 sequences detected, over 35% appear once; the ten largest clones hold 31%. Sequencing was performed on blood. The receptor set was obtained from a woman aged 35 to 49 with Graves' hyperthyroidism.

The chain has TRBV11-1 and TRBJ2-7, with TRBD1 identical over 7 bases. Germline V gene lookup returns CDR1 SGHAT and CDR2 FQDESV (reference sequence). J was trimmed by 7 bases and V by 6 bases; bases with no gene match: 15. The CDR3 totals 15 residues. CDR3 amino acids: CASRSTGRPRDEQYF. CDR3 bases: TGTGCCAGCAGATCGACAGGGCGTCCTAGGGATGAGCAGTACTTC.

This clonotype was picked up many times. The rearrangement uses TRBV6-6 and TRBJ2-7; perhaps TRBD2 as D (6 bases). V lost 5 bases and J lost 6, with 17 bases in between. The germline V gene has CDR1 MNHNY and CDR2 SVGAGI (reference sequence). The CDR3 loop spans 14 amino acids. The CDR3 nucleotides are TGTGCCAGCAGTCAAGGAGGGAGCGGCTTCGAGCAGTACTTC. Amino acid sequence: CASSQGGSGFEQYF.

This clonotype was detected only a few times. The junction departs from the called germline gene at one end, perhaps through a read error. V gene TRBV5-6 combines with J gene TRBJ1-1; D gene unclear. CDR1 and CDR2 from the germline V gene are SGHDT and YYEEEE. The CDR3 consists of 14 residues. CDR3 bases: TGTGCCAGCAGCTTGACGGGGAGGAACCCTGAAGCTTTCTTT. Its protein is CASSLTGRNPEAFF. The variable domain in full, completed from reference TRBV5-6 and TRBJ1-1, reads DAGVTQSPTHLIKTRGQQVTLRCSPKSGHDTVSWYQQALGQGPQFIFQYYEEEERQRGNFPDRFSGHQFPNYSSELNVNALLLGDSALYLCASSLTGRNPEAFFGQGTRLTVV.

In its sample, this clonotype was seen a few times. The chain couples TRBV6-5 to TRBJ1-6, with D uncertain. This CDR3 is built from 15 residues. V gave up 0 bases and J gave up 6 bases, with 9 bases separating them. Germline V lookup: CDR1 MNHEY, CDR2 SVGAGI. CDR3 sequence (DNA): TGTGCCAGCAGTTACTCGTCGGGCCTTAATTCACCCCTCCACTTT. This encodes CASSYSSGLNSPLHF.

The chain joins TRBV12-3 or TRBV12-4 to TRBJ1-1; unclear D gene. V lost 4 bases and J lost 2, with 11 bases in between. The CDR3 is 14 amino acids. CDR3 sequence reads: CASSYRGSNTEAFF. CDR3 in DNA: TGTGCCAGCAGTTATCGGGGAAGTAACACTGAAGCTTTCTTT.

This clonotype was detected many times. This sequence joins TRBV4-3 and TRBJ1-1, with D hard to call. The CDR3 covers 15 residues. Germline V gene lookup returns CDR1 LGHNA and CDR2 YSLEER. V shed 0 bases and J shed 0 bases, with 8 bases lying between them. Written as DNA, the CDR3 is TGCGCCAGCAGCCAAGATAGGGCGTTGAACACTGAAGCTTTCTTT. It specifies CASSQDRALNTEAFF.

This sequence joins TRBV29-1 and TRBJ2-3; D remains ambiguous. In germline, CDR1 is SQVTM, CDR2 ANQGSEA. The CDR3 is made up of 13 amino acids. Trimming took off 4 bases at V and 0 bases at J, with 8 bases between the two ends. This CDR3 reads CSVGPSSTDTQYF. The CDR3 bases are TGCAGCGTTGGACCGTCTAGCACAGATACGCAGTATTTT.

CDR3 DNA sequence: TGCGCCAGCAGCCATTTCAGGGCGGTGGCACCTAAGGTCTACGAGCAGTACTTC. This sequence encodes CASSHFRAVAPKVYEQYF. This chain joins TRBV5-1 and TRBJ2-7; possibly TRBD1 for D (5 bases). The CDR3 is 18 amino acids. Germline V lookup: CDR1 SGHRS, CDR2 YFSETQ. V was clipped by 4 bases and J by 3 bases, with 26 bases between them.

In this sample, this clonotype turned up a few times. V usage is TRBV5-4 and J usage is TRBJ2-5, with 7 bases aligning to TRBD1. V shed 4 bases and J 3 bases; nucleotides not matched to a gene: 9. The CDR3 is 15 residues long. The V gene's germline CDR1 is SGHNT and CDR2 YYREEE (reference sequence). The CDR3 DNA sequence: TGTGCCAGCAGCCTCACCGGGACAGCCAAAGAGACCCAGTACTTC. Its translation is CASSLTGTAKETQYF.

V is TRBV6-5 and J is TRBJ2-7; D is possibly TRBD2 (5 bases). The CDR3 length is 14 residues. V was cut by 2 bases and J by 2 bases, with 10 bases left in between. The germline gives CDR1 MNHEY, CDR2 SVGAGI. This CDR3 is CASSYRGNPYEQYF. The CDR3 DNA is TGTGCCAGCAGTTACCGGGGTAACCCCTACGAGCAGTACTTC.

This chain uses TRBV5-1 with TRBJ1-1; D remains unclear. Trimming pared 4 bases from V and 4 bases from J, leaving 17 bases between. Germline values: CDR1 SGHRS, CDR2 YFSETQ. The CDR3 covers 15 residues. The CDR3 coding sequence is TGCGCCAGCAGCCAAGGGTTGGGCGTCGGCACTGAAGCTTTCTTT. This translates into CASSQGLGVGTEAFF.

The V gene is TRBV12-3 or TRBV12-4, the J gene TRBJ2-7; 9 nucleotides align to TRBD1. J was trimmed by 6 bases and V by 7 bases; bases with no gene match: 16. This CDR3 contains 16 residues. Here the CDR3 DNA reads TGTGCCAGCACCTTATCGATTACAGGGGGCTTGGGCGAGCAGTACTTC. This codes for CASTLSITGGLGEQYF.

The chain joins TRBV12-3 or TRBV12-4 to TRBJ1-2; TRBD1 agrees at 7 bases. The length of the CDR3 is 15 residues. V lost 3 bases to trimming and J lost 6 bases; unmatched junction nucleotides: 10. This CDR3 is CASSLGTARRDGYTF. The CDR3 coding sequence is TGTGCCAGCAGTTTGGGGACAGCCAGACGGGATGGCTACACCTTC.

V and J are TRBV24-1 and TRBJ2-2, with 10 bases fitting TRBD1. The V segment lost 7 bases and the J segment 4 bases; nucleotides outside the gene matches: 11. CDR3 length: 17 amino acids. Germline V gives CDR1 KGHDR, CDR2 SFDVKD. The CDR3 spells CATRGTPDRGSTGELFF. CDR3 nucleotide sequence: TGTGCCACCAGGGGGACCCCGGACAGGGGGTCCACCGGGGAGCTGTTTTTT.

This sequence joins TRBV20-1 and TRBJ1-2; D not certain. Trimming cost V 5 bases and J 8 bases, with 9 bases left between them. This CDR3 has 10 amino acids. Germline V gene data show CDR1 as DFQATT and CDR2 as SNEGSKA (reference sequence). CDR3 region: CSAQTGGYTF. In nucleotides, the CDR3 is TGCAGTGCTCAGACTGGGGGCTACACCTTC.

This clonotype has ten or more counts. The rearrangement links TRBV2 to TRBJ1-5, with D hard to call. The CDR3 is 15 residues long. From germline, CDR1 is SNHLY and CDR2 FYNNEI. V lost 3 bases to trimming and J lost 2 bases, with 11 bases between them. The CDR3 sequence: CASSEALAGNQPQHF. CDR3 nucleotide sequence: TGTGCCAGCAGTGAGGCACTGGCAGGCAATCAGCCCCAGCATTTT.

This clonotype was detected only a few times. This sequence joins TRBV9 and TRBJ1-2; the D is unclear. V lost 1 base to trimming and J lost 7 bases, with 14 bases between them. Germline V gives CDR1 SGDLS, CDR2 YYNGEE. The CDR3 loop spans 14 amino acids. CDR3 nucleotides: TGTGCCAGCAGCGTACTCTCCAAAATGGGTGGCTACACCTTC. It specifies CASSVLSKMGGYTF.

This clonotype appeared a few times. This sequence joins TRBV6-2 or TRBV6-3 and TRBJ2-7; tentatively, D is TRBD1 or TRBD2 (5 bases each). This CDR3 is 12 amino acids long. Germline lookup yields CDR1 MNHEY and CDR2 SVGEGT. V lost 8 bases to trimming and J lost 2 bases, with 10 bases between them. The CDR3 protein is CASLGPAYEQYF. The CDR3 bases are TGTGCCAGCTTGGGACCCGCCTACGAGCAGTACTTC.

As for this clonotype: It may be a read error: a sequence one base away is much more abundant. CDR3 DNA: TGCAGTGCTAGACAGGGGGCGACTGAAGCTTTCTTT. Protein: CSARQGATEAFF. V is TRBV20-1 and J is TRBJ1-1; 8 bases are a match to TRBD1. Germline V gene lookup returns CDR1 DFQATT and CDR2 SNEGSKA (reference sequence). The CDR3 loop spans 12 amino acids. V lost 2 bases and J lost 5; bases outside the gene matches: 1.

CDR3 sequence: CATSGRDEQFF. The CDR3 region has the DNA TGTGCCACCAGCGGCAGGGATGAGCAGTTCTTC. The chain has TRBV15 and TRBJ2-1; D perhaps matches TRBD1 (5 bases). Germline CDR1 LNHNV, CDR2 YYDKDF (reference sequence). The CDR3 covers 11 residues. Trimming took off 5 bases at V and 8 bases at J, with 7 bases between the two ends.

This chain connects TRBV7-2 to TRBJ1-3; weak D call: TRBD1 (5 bases). The CDR3 is made up of 15 amino acids. Trimming removed 8 bases at V and 0 bases at J, with 14 bases between. Germline-derived CDR1 and CDR2 are SGHTA and FQGNSA. This CDR3 reads CASGDSPNSGNTIYF. The CDR3 region has the DNA TGTGCCAGCGGAGACAGCCCAAACTCTGGAAACACCATATATTTT.

This sequence joins TRBV3-1 and TRBJ2-5; D not certain. Looked up from germline, CDR1 is LGHDT and CDR2 is YNNKEL (reference sequence). CDR3 length: 14 residues. Trimming pared 4 bases from V and 2 bases from J, leaving 11 bases between. The CDR3 sequence is CASSLRASQETQYF. CDR3 bases: TGTGCCAGCAGCCTCCGGGCCTCGCAAGAGACCCAGTACTTC.

The chain recombines TRBV18 with TRBJ1-4; D gene uncertain. V lost 2 bases and J 8 bases, leaving 15 bases between the germline ends. Germline V gene sequence: CDR1 KGHSH, CDR2 LQKENI. The CDR3 has 15 residues. DNA for the CDR3: TGTGCCAGCTCACCAAGAGGTCCCAATTGGGAAAAACTGTTTTTT. As protein: CASSPRGPNWEKLFF. Variable domain in full (rest from reference TRBV18 and TRBJ1-4): NAGVMQNPRHLVRRRGQEARLRCSPMKGHSHVYWYRQLPEEGLKFMVYLQKENIIDESGMPKERFSAEFPKEGPSILRIQQVVRGDSAAYFCASSPRGPNWEKLFFGSGTQLSVL.